The clone carrying this TCR beta chain was seen repeatedly, ten times or more. Antigen unknown. The V gene end was trimmed by 6 bases and the J gene end by 4 bases; junction bases not matched to a gene: 8. The CDR3 spans 15 residues. In germline, CDR1 is SNHLY, CDR2 FYNNEI. Each single cDNA molecule received a unique molecular identifier. TCRdb recomputed calls from the 5' RACE reads with MiXCR, one row per CDR3 protein. The sample lists around 57,000 distinct CDR3 sequences; approximately 8% were seen once. This sample stems from a study of early T cells in non-severe SARS-CoV-2 infection. The wider study: Sequencing input comprised bulk RNA from unsorted whole blood; chain pairing was not available.

Study results and caveats: Clonotype matching in VDJdb favored anti-spike CD8 responses and did not capture private and CD4 specificities.

This chain uses TRBV2 with TRBJ1-2, with 10 nucleotides matching TRBD1. The source material was whole blood. The receptor comes from an adult who was a healthcare worker with PCR-confirmed SARS-CoV-2 infection or an uninfected control (not recorded which). The CDR3 DNA reads TGTGCCAGCAGGACCGGACAGGGGGGGGCCTATGGCTACACCTTC. Its protein product is CASRTGQGGAYGYTF.